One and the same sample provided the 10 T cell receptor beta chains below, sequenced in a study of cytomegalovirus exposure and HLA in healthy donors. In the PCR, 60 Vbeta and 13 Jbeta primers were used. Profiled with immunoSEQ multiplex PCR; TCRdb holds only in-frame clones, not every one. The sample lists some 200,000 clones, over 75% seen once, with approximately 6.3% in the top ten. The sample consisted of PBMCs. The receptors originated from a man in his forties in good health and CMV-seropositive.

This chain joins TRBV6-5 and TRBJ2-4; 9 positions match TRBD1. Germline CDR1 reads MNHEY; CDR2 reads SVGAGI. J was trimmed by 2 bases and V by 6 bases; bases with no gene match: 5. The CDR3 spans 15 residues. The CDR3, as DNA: TGTGCCAGCAGGCCCACAGGGGGCCCCAAAAACATTCAGTACTTC. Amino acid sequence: CASRPTGGPKNIQYF.

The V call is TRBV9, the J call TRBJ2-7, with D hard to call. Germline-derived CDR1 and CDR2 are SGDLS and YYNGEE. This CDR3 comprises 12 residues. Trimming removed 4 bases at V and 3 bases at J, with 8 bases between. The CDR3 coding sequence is TGTGCCAGCAGCCCCCGGAGCTACGAGCAGTACTTC. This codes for CASSPRSYEQYF. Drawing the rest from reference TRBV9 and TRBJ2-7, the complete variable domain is DSGVTQTPKHLITATGQRVTLRCSPRSGDLSVYWYQQSLDQGLQFLIQYYNGEERAKGNILERFSAQQFPDLHSELNLSSLELGDSALYFCASSPRSYEQYFGPGTRLTVT.

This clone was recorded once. CDR3 nucleotides: TGTGCCAGCTCACCATTTGGGCAGGTCGACTCTGGAAACACCATATATTTT. Its translation is CASSPFGQVDSGNTIYF. The chain employs TRBV18 and TRBJ1-3; D is uncertain. There are 17 residues in the CDR3. Germline CDR1 reads KGHSH; CDR2 reads LQKENI. V lost 2 bases and J 0 bases, leaving 14 bases between the germline ends.

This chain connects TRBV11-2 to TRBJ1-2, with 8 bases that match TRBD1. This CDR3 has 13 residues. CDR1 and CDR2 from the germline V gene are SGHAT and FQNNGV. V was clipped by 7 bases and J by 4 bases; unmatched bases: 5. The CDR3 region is CASKGQGGYGYTF. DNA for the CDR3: TGTGCCAGCAAAGGACAGGGAGGCTATGGCTACACCTTC.

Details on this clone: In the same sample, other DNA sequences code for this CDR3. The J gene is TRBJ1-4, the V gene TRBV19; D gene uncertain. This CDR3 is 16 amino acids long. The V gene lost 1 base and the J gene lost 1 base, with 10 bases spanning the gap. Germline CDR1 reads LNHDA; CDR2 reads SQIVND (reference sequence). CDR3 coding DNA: TGTGCCAGTAGTATAGGAGTGTCCGGAACTAATGAAAAACTGTTTTTT. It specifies CASSIGVSGTNEKLFF.

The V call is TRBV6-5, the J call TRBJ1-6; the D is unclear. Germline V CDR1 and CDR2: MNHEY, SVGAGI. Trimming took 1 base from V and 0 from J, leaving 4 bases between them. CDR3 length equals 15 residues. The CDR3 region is CASSYLSSYNSPLHF. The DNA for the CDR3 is TGTGCCAGCAGTTACTTGAGCTCCTATAATTCACCCCTCCACTTT.

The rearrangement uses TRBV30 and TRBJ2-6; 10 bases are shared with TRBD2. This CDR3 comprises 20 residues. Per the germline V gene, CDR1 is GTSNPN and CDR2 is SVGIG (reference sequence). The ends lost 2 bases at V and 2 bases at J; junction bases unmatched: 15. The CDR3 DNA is TGTGCCTGGAGTCCGAGGGTTATCCTAGCGGGGGCTGCTGGGGCCAACGTCCTGACTTTC. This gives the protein CAWSPRVILAGAAGANVLTF.

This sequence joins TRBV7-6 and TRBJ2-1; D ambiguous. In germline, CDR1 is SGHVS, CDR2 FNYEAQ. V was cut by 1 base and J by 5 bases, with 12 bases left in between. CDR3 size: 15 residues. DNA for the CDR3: TGTGCCAGCAGCTTAGTAGGAGTTCCGGACAATGAGCAGTTCTTC. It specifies CASSLVGVPDNEQFF.

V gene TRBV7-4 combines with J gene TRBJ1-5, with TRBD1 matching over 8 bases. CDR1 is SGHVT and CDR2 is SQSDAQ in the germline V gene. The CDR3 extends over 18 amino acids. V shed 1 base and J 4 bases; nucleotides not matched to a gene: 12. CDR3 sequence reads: CASSLEAPYRGFNQPQHF. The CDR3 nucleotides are TGTGCCAGCAGCTTAGAGGCGCCCTACAGGGGGTTTAATCAGCCCCAGCATTTT.

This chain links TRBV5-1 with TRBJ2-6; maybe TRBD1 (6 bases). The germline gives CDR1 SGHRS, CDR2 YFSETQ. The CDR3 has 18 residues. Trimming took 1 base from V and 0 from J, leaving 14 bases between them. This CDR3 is CASSLYSDRPSGANVLTF. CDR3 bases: TGCGCCAGCAGCTTGTACTCGGACAGACCCTCTGGGGCCAACGTCCTGACTTTC.